This T cell receptor beta chain came from a study of blood T cell repertoires in COVID-19. Study information: There were acute and convalescent COVID-19 samples, and they came from the United States, Italy and Spain. T cells, B-cell-depleted T cells, or PBMCs supplied cDNA or gDNA.

On this clone: The identical CDR3 is also encoded by other nucleotide sequences in the sample.

As originally analysed: Amplification with reference gene primers provided the estimates of nucleated cell counts. Sequencing was performed with immunoSEQ multiplex PCR; in TCRdb, only in-frame clones are kept and a portion is missing. V and J calls and clone size come straight from that table; D and trimming were deduced from the DNA. The table records around 300,000 clones, approximately 88% of them present only once. The TCR was taken from a man aged 50-60 years with acute or convalescent COVID-19. Source material: peripheral blood.

The CDR3 DNA follows: TGTGCCTGGAGTGTCCGGGAGAATCAGCCCCAGCATTTT. Its translation is CAWSVRENQPQHF. The chain combines TRBV30 with TRBJ1-5; no clear D. The CDR3 is 13 amino acids. V was clipped by 0 bases and J by 4 bases, with 7 bases between them. The V gene's germline CDR1 is GTSNPN and CDR2 SVGIG (reference sequence). Variable domain in full (rest from reference TRBV30 and TRBJ1-5): SQTIHQWPATLVQPVGSPLSLECTVEGTSNPNLYWYRQAAGRGLQLLFYSVGIGQISSEVPQNLSASRPQDRQFILSSKKLLLSDSGFYLCAWSVRENQPQHFGDGTRLSIL.